This is a list of T cell receptor beta chains from one sample in a study of blood T cell repertoires in COVID-19. TCRdb keeps only in-frame clones here, not all; method: immunoSEQ multiplex PCR. The table shows around 18,000 clones, with around 77% occurring only once. Sequenced sample: peripheral blood. The receptors come from a man aged 65-85 years with COVID-19, enrolled during active disease. The CDR3 runs from the conserved cysteine through the conserved F or W. Each record gives: V gene, D gene, J gene, clone size, CDR3 DNA, CDR3 protein. A D gene is named only where the DNA matches it firmly. Size is stated for part of the rows, as once, few or many counts, or as a class when the clone is expanded.

>TRBV6-2/TRBV6-3|TRBD2|TRBJ2-1|once
TGTGCCAGCAGTTACATCAGGACTAGCGGGGGTTACAATGAGCAGTTCTTC
CASSYIRTSGGYNEQFF
>TRBV5-1|.|TRBJ1-3|.
TGCGCCAGCAGCTTGGCAGGGGGAAACACCATATATTTT
CASSLAGGNTIYF
>TRBV6-4|.|TRBJ2-2|.
TGTGCCAGCAGGCCCCAGGGGAACGCCGGGGAGCTGTTTTTT
CASRPQGNAGELFF
>TRBV19|.|TRBJ1-5|.
TGTGCCAGTAGTATGTGGGAGTTGAATCAGCCCCAGCATTTT
CASSMWELNQPQHF
>TRBV7-8|.|TRBJ2-2|.
TGTGCCAGCAGTCGTAGCGGTACCGGGGAGCTGTTTTTT
CASSRSGTGELFF
>TRBV18|TRBD1|TRBJ2-7|.
TGTGCCAGCTCACCAGGGACAGGGGCCGACGAGCAGTACTTC
CASSPGTGADEQYF
>TRBV5-1|TRBD2|TRBJ2-2|medium-sized
TGCGCCAGCAGCTCCCTGGCGGGAGGGAACACCGGGGAGCTGTTTTTT
CASSSLAGGNTGELFF
>TRBV6-4|TRBD1|TRBJ1-6|.
TGTGCCAGCGGACAGGGGGCGAATTCACCCCTCCACTTT
CASGQGANSPLHF
>TRBV7-9|TRBD1|TRBJ2-2|.
TGTGCCAGCAGCGCACGGACAGGGCCCACCGGGGAGCTGTTTTTT
CASSARTGPTGELFF
>TRBV29-1|TRBD2|TRBJ2-7|.
TGCAGCGCCCTCCCCAGCGGGAGATCATGGGAGCAGTACTTC
CSALPSGRSWEQYF
>TRBV3-1/TRBV3-2|.|TRBJ1-2|.
TGTGCCAGCAGCGTTGGGGAGGGCTATGGCTACACCTTC
CASSVGEGYGYTF
>TRBV6-5|.|TRBJ1-4|.
TGTGCCAGCCGGGGAGCGCGGGTTGAAAAACTGTTTTTT
CASRGARVEKLFF
>TRBV7-3|TRBD1|TRBJ1-2|.
TGTGCCAGCAGCTTGCAGGGGGCGAATGGCTACACCTTC
CASSLQGANGYTF
>TRBV11-1|TRBD1|TRBJ2-1|.
TGTGCCAGCAGCTTGAGCAGGGGGCGGTGGGATGAGCAGTTCTTC
CASSLSRGRWDEQFF
>TRBV28|.|TRBJ2-1|.
TGTGCCAGCAGTTCAAACAATGAGCAGTTCTTC
CASSSNNEQFF
>TRBV7-9|TRBD2|TRBJ2-3|.
TGTGCCAGCAGCTTACTTACTAGCGTTGATACGCAGTATTTT
CASSLLTSVDTQYF
>TRBV28|TRBD1|TRBJ1-5|few
TGTGCCAGCAGTTTAGTCCAGGGGGGAAATCAGCCCCAGCATTTT
CASSLVQGGNQPQHF
>TRBV27|.|TRBJ2-7|once
TGTGCCAGCAGTTTCTTAGCCGGGTCCCTAGGCAGAGGCTACGAGCAGTACTTC
CASSFLAGSLGRGYEQYF
>TRBV10-3|TRBD1|TRBJ2-7|.
TGTGCCTTGGGGGGCGACAGGGGAACCTACGAGCAGTACTTC
CALGGDRGTYEQYF
>TRBV5-1|.|TRBJ1-6|.
TGCGCCAGCAGATGGTCGACGGGGGAATCACCCCTCCACTTT
CASRWSTGESPLHF
>TRBV5-1|.|TRBJ2-2|.
TGCGCCAGCAGCTTGGAAGGGGGGGAGGACACCGGGGAGCTGTTTTTT
CASSLEGGEDTGELFF
>TRBV19|.|TRBJ1-1|once
TGTGCCAGTAGTATGAAGGGGGACACTGAAGCTTTCTTT
CASSMKGDTEAFF
>TRBV5-1|TRBD1|TRBJ1-4|.
TGCGCCAGCAATACGGGACAGGACTATGAAAAACTGTTTTTT
CASNTGQDYEKLFF
>TRBV5-1|TRBD1|TRBJ1-1|.
TGCGCGAGCGCCAGCAATCAGGGGGCGCTCACTGAAGCTTTCTTT
CASASNQGALTEAFF
>TRBV30|.|TRBJ2-2|.
TGTGCCTGGACCCCAGGCCTGGGGGAGCTGTTTTTT
CAWTPGLGELFF
>TRBV18|.|TRBJ2-7|.
TGTGCCAGCTCACCACGTACAGAGGGCTACGAGCAGTACTTC
CASSPRTEGYEQYF
>TRBV6-6|TRBD1|TRBJ1-4|.
TGTGCCAGTAAACAGGGGGAGGAAAAACTGTTTTTT
CASKQGEEKLFF
>TRBV30|.|TRBJ1-2|.
TGTGCCCACGACAGGCCTAATCATTTC
CAHDRPNHF
>TRBV7-2|.|TRBJ2-7|.
TGTGCCAGCAGCCCTAGGAGGGGGGGTGGGAACGAGCAGTACTTC
CASSPRRGGGNEQYF
>TRBV12-3/TRBV12-4|TRBD2|TRBJ2-2|.
TGTGCCAGCACCGAGCGGGAGGGGCTGTTTTTT
CASTEREGLFF
>TRBV7-6|TRBD1|TRBJ2-6|.
TGTGCCAGCAGCTTAGCAGGGGGCACTGGGGCCAACGTCCTGACTTTC
CASSLAGGTGANVLTF
>TRBV4-1|TRBD1|TRBJ2-7|.
TGCGCCAGCAGCCCCCAATTGGGACAGGCCGAGCTGTACGAGCAGTACTTC
CASSPQLGQAELYEQYF
>TRBV2|TRBD1|TRBJ1-3|.
TGTGCCAGCAGTGCGCGGACAGGCTCTGGAAACACCATATATTTT
CASSARTGSGNTIYF
>TRBV5-1|.|TRBJ2-7|.
TGCGCCAGCAGCTTGAGGGGTTGGGACTCGGCGAAGAACGAGCAGTACTTC
CASSLRGWDSAKNEQYF
>TRBV3-1/TRBV3-2|.|TRBJ2-7|.
TGTGCCAGCAGCCCTAGCCCGGGGACATATTACGAGCAGTACTTC
CASSPSPGTYYEQYF
>TRBV6-5|.|TRBJ1-2|.
TGTGCCAGCCTGGGAACAGGGATATTAGGCTACACCTTC
CASLGTGILGYTF
>TRBV18|.|TRBJ1-2|.
TGTGCCAGCTCACCCAGGGGCGACTATGGCTACACCTTC
CASSPRGDYGYTF
>TRBV18|TRBD2|TRBJ2-7|few
TGTGCCAGCTCACCGAGGGGAGGGACCGCGGGGGAGCAGTACTTC
CASSPRGGTAGEQYF
>TRBV24-1|TRBD1|TRBJ2-1|.
TGTGCCACCAGTGGGGGGACAGGGAAGGAGGTATCCTACAATGAGCAGTTCTTC
CATSGGTGKEVSYNEQFF